What follows describes a single T cell receptor (beta chain). The germline V gene has CDR1 MDHEN and CDR2 SYDVKM. CDR3 length: 13 residues. V was shortened by 10 bases and J by 8 bases, with 17 bases between the two germline ends. This sample is drawn from a study of T cells after posttransplantation cyclophosphamide. Cyclophosphamide on days +3 and +4 followed busulfan-fludarabine conditioning and a marrow graft. Clones were read by immunoSEQ multiplex PCR, and TCRdb kept only the in-frame ones, dropping some. The sample contains 15,000 to 20,000 clones, 70% to 80% of which appear only once. The clonotype originates from a young adult male patient who received an allogeneic stem cell transplant from a related donor, was CMV-positive, and had acute GVHD only. Some of the T cells may derive from the graft donor. This chain links TRBV28 with TRBJ1-4, with D possibly being TRBD1 (6 bases). The sequences come from PBMCs, collected after an allogeneic stem cell transplant with post-transplant cyclophosphamide. In DNA, the CDR3 is TGTGCCACCGGGACACCTGCCCCGGAAAAACTGTTTTTT. Residues: CATGTPAPEKLFF.